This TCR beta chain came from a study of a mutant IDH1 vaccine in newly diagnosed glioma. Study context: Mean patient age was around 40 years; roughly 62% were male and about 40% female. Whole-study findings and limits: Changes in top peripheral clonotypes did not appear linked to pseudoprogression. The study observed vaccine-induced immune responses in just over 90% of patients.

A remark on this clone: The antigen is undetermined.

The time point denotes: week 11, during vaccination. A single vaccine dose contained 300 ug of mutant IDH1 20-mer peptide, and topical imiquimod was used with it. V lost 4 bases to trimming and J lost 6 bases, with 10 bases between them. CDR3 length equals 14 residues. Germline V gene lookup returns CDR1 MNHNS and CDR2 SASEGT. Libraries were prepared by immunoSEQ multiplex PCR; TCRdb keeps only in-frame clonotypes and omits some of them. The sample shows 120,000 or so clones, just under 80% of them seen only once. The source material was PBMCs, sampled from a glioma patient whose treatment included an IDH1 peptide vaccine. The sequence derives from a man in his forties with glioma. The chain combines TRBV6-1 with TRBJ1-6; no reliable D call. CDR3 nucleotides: TGTGCCAGCAGTGGCCGATCTTTTAATTCACCCCTCCACTTT. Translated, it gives CASSGRSFNSPLHF.